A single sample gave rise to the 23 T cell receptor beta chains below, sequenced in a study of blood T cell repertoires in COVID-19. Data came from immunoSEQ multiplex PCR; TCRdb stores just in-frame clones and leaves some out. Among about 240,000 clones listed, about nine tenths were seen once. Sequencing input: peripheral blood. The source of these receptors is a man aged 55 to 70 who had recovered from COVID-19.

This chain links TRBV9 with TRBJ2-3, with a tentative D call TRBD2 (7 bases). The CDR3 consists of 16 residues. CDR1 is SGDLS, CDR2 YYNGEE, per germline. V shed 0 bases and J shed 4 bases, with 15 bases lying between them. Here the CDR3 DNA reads TGTGCCAGCAGCGTAGGGGGGGGACACGGCGCAGATACGCAGTATTTT. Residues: CASSVGGGHGADTQYF.

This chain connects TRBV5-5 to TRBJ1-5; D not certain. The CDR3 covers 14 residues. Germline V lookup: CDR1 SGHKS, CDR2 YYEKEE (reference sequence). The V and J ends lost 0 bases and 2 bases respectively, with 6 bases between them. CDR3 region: CASSLGERNQPQHF. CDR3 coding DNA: TGTGCCAGCAGCTTGGGGGAGCGCAATCAGCCCCAGCATTTT.

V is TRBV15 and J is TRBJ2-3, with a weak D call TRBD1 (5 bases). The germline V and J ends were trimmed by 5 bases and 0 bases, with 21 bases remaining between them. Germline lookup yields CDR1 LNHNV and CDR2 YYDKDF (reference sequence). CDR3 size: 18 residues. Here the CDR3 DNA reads TGTGCCACCAGCGGGCTGAGTGGTGACAGCCCTAGCACAGATACGCAGTATTTT. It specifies CATSGLSGDSPSTDTQYF.

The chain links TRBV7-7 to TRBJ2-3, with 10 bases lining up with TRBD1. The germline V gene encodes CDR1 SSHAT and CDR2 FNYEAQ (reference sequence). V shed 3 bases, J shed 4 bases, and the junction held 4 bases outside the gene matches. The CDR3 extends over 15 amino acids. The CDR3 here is CASSLTGGVSDTQYF. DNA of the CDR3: TGTGCCAGCAGCTTGACAGGGGGCGTCTCAGATACGCAGTATTTT.

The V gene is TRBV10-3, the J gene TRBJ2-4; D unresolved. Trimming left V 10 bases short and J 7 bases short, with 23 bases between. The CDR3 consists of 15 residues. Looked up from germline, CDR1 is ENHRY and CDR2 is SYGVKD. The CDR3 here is CATQTESPGPNIQYF. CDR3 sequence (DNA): TGTGCCACCCAAACTGAATCCCCGGGTCCGAACATTCAGTACTTC.

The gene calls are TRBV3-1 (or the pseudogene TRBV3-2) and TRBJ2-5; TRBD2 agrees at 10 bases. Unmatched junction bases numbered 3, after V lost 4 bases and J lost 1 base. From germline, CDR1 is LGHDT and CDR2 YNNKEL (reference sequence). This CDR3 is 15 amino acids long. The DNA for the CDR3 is TGTGCCAGCAGCCCGCTAGCGGGGGCCCAAGAGACCCAGTACTTC. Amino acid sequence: CASSPLAGAQETQYF.

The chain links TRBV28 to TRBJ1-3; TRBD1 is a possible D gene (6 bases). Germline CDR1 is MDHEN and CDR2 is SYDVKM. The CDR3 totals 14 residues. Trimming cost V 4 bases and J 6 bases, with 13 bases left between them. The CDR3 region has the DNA TGTGCCAGCAGTTATGGGGGCCCGTTAAACACCATATATTTT. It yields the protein CASSYGGPLNTIYF.

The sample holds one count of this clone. CDR3 coding DNA: TGTGCCAGCAGCCAAGTGACTAGCGGGGGCACAGATACGCAGTATTTT. Protein: CASSQVTSGGTDTQYF. The V call is TRBV4-2, the J call TRBJ2-3; the match to TRBD2 covers 11 bases. The CDR3 totals 16 residues. Germline V gene data show CDR1 as LGHNA and CDR2 as YNFKEQ. Germline trimming cut 1 base from V and 1 base from J; bases unmatched to any gene: 1.

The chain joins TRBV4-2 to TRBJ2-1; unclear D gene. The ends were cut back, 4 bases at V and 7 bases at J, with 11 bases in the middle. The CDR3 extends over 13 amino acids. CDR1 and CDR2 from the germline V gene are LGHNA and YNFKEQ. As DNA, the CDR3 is TGTGCCAGCAGCCGCCGAGAGAGGAATGAGCAGTTCTTC. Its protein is CASSRRERNEQFF.

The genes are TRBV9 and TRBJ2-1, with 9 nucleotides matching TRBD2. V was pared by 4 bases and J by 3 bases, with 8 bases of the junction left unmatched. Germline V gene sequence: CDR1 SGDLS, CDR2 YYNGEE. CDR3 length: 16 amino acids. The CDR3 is CASSTRLAVGYNEQFF. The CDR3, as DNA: TGTGCCAGCAGCACCAGACTAGCGGTTGGCTACAATGAGCAGTTCTTC.

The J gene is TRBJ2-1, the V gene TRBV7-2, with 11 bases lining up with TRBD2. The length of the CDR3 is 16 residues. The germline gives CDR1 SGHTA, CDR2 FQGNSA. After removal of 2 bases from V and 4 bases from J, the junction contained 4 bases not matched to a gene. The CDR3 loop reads CASSLLAGGVYNEQFF. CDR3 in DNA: TGTGCCAGCAGCTTACTAGCGGGGGGTGTTTACAATGAGCAGTTCTTC. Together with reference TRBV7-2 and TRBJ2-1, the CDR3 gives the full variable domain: GAGVSQSPSNKVTEKGKDVELRCDPISGHTALYWYRQSLGQGLEFLIYFQGNSAPDKSGLPSDRFSAERTGGSVSTLTIQRTQQEDSAVYLCASSLLAGGVYNEQFFGPGTRLTVL.

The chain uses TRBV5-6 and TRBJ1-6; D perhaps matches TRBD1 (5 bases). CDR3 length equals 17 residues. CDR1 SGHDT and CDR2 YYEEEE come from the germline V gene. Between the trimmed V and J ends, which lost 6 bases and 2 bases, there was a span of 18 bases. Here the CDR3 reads CASNTGPDIPYNSPLHF. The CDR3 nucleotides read TGTGCCAGCAACACCGGGCCGGACATCCCCTATAATTCACCCCTCCACTTT.

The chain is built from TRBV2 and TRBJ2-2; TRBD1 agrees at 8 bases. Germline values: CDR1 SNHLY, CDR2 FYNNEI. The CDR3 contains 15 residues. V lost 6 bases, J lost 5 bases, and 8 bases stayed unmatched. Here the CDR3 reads CASRKAGGSTGELFF. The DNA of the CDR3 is TGTGCCAGCAGAAAGGCAGGGGGCAGTACCGGGGAGCTGTTTTTT.

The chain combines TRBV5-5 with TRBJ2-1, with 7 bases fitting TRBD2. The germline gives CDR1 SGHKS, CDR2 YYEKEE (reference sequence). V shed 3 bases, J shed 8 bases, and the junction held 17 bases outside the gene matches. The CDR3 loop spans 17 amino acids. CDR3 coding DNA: TGTGCCAGCAGCTCAAATAGAGAGCGGGGCCGGGGATATGAGCAGTTCTTC. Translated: CASSSNRERGRGYEQFF.

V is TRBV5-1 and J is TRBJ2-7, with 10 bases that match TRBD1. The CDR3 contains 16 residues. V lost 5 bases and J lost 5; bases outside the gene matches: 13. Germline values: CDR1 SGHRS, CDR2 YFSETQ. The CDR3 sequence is CASSSSGTGAPHEQYF. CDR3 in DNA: TGCGCCAGCAGTTCCTCAGGGACAGGGGCCCCCCACGAGCAGTACTTC.

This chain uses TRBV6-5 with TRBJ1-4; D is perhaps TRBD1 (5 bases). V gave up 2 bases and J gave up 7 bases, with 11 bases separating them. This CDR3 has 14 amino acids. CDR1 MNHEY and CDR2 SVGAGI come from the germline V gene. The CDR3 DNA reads TGTGCCAGCAGTTACGGCAGGGTGGGTGAAAAACTGTTTTTT. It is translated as CASSYGRVGEKLFF.

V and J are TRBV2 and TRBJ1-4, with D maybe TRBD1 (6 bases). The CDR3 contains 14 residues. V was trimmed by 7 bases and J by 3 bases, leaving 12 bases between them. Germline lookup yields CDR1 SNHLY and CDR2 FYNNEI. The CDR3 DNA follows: TGTGCCAGCAACAGGGCCCGCCCTAATGAAAAACTGTTTTTT. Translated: CASNRARPNEKLFF.

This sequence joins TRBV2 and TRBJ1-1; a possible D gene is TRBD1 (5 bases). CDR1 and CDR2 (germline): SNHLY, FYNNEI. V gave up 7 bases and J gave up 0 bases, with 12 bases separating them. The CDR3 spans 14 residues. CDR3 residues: CASIRRQLNTEAFF. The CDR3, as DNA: TGTGCCAGCATAAGAAGACAGCTGAACACTGAAGCTTTCTTT.

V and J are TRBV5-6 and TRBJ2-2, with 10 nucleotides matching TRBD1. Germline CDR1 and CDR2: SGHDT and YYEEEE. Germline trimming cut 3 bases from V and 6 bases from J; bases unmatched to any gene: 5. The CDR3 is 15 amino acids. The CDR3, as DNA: TGTGCCAGCAGCTCACCCGGGACAGGGGCCGGGGAGCTGTTTTTT. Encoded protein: CASSSPGTGAGELFF. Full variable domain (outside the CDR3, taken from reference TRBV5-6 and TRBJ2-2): DAGVTQSPTHLIKTRGQQVTLRCSPKSGHDTVSWYQQALGQGPQFIFQYYEEEERQRGNFPDRFSGHQFPNYSSELNVNALLLGDSALYLCASSSPGTGAGELFFGEGSRLTVL.

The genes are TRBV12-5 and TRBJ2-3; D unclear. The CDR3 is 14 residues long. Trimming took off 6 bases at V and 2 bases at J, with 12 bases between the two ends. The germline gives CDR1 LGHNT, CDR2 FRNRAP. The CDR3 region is CASGNSQPTDTQYF. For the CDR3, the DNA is TGTGCTAGTGGCAACTCCCAACCCACAGATACGCAGTATTTT.

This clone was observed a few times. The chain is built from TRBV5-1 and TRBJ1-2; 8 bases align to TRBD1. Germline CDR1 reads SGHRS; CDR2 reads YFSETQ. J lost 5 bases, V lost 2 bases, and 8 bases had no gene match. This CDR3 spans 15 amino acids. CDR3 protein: CASSLGTGGGYGYTF. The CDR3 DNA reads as TGCGCCAGCAGCTTAGGGACAGGAGGAGGGTATGGCTACACCTTC.

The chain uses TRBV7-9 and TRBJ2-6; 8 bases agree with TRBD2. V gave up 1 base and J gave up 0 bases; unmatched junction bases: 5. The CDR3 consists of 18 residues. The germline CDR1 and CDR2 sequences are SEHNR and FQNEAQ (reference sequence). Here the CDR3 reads CASSLGAGGDSGANVLTF. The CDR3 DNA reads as TGTGCCAGCAGCTTAGGTGCCGGGGGGGACTCTGGGGCCAACGTCCTGACTTTC.

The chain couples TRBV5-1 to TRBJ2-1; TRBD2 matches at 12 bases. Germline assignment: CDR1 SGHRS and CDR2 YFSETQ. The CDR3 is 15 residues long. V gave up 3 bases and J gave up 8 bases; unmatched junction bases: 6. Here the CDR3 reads CASSYTSGGNYEQFF. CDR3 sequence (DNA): TGCGCCAGCAGCTACACTAGCGGGGGGAACTATGAGCAGTTCTTC.